This TCR beta chain is drawn from a study of T cells after yellow fever vaccination. TCRdb re-analysed the 5' RACE reads in MiXCR, keeping a single row per CDR3 protein. The table has 450,000 to 550,000 distinct CDR3 sequences, roughly 22% seen once. Germline CDR1 MGHRA, CDR2 YSYEKL. With 1 base clipped from V and 6 bases from J, the junction kept 10 bases outside the gene matches. The CDR3 loop spans 18 amino acids. The rearrangement links TRBV4-1 to TRBJ2-2, with 11 bases fitting TRBD2. The source is a man between 18 and 35 years old who received the YFV17D yellow fever vaccine. The specimen comprised PBMCs, sampled less than 25 days after the first yellow fever vaccination. CDR3 nucleotide sequence: TGCGCCAGCAGCCAAGGACCCCTGACTAGCGGGGATGCCGGGGAGCTGTTTTTT. Translated: CASSQGPLTSGDAGELFF.